This T cell receptor beta chain was identified in a study of Ad26.COV2.S vaccination and SARS-CoV-2 variants. Across the study: Donor was in the COV1001 Ad26.COV2.S trial arm.

Profiling relied on immunoSEQ multiplex PCR, and the TCRdb table lists in-frame clones only, not all of them. This table has about 440,000 clones, around 91% appearing once. The treatment denotes: 15 to 20 received Ad26.COV2.S at low or high dose, single or two shots; 5 received placebo; per-sample allocation not given. It was on day 63 after the first vaccine or placebo injection that samples were taken. Spike of the Wuhan-strain SARS-CoV-2 was expressed by an Ad26 vector, which formed the vaccine. Notes on this clone: The antigen remains undetermined.

Germline lookup yields CDR1 LGHDT and CDR2 YNNKEL (reference sequence). CDR3 size: 14 residues. Deletions cut 1 base from V and 4 bases from J, with 7 bases between. The study's findings and limits: Recipients given vaccine exceeded placebo recipients in spike-specific TCR breadth.

The sequencing used peripheral blood, collected in a trial of Ad26.COV2.S vaccine versus placebo. The rearrangement links TRBV3-1 (or the pseudogene TRBV3-2) to TRBJ1-4, with D unclear. This receptor was obtained from a person aged 18-65 years who received the Ad26.COV2.S COVID-19 vaccine or a placebo. The CDR3 nucleotides are TGTGCCAGCAGCCAAGGAGGGCATAATGAAAAACTGTTTTTT. Translation gives CASSQGGHNEKLFF.